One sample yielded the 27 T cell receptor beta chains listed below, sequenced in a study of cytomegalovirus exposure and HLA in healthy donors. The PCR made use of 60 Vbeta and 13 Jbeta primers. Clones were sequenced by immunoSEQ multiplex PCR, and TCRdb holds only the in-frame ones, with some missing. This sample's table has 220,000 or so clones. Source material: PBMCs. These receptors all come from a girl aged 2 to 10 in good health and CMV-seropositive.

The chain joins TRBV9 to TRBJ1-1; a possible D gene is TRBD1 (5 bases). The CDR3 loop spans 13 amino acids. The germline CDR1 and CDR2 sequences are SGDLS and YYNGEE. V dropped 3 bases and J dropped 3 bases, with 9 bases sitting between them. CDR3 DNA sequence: TGTGCCAGCAGCGCCAGGGAACACACTGAAGCTTTCTTT. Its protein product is CASSAREHTEAFF.

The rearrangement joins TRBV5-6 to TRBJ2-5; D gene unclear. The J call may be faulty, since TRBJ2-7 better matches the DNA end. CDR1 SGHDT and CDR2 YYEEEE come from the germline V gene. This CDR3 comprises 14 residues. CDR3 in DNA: TGTGCCAGCAGCTTGGGTCCGGGTTCCTACGAGCAGTACTTC. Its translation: CASSLGPGSYEQYF.

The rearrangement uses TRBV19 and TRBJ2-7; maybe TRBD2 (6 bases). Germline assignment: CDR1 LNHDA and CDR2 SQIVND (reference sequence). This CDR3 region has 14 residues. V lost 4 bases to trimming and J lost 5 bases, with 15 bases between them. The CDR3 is CASSNRGGANEQYF. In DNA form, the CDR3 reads TGTGCCAGTAGTAATCGTGGAGGGGCGAACGAGCAGTACTTC.

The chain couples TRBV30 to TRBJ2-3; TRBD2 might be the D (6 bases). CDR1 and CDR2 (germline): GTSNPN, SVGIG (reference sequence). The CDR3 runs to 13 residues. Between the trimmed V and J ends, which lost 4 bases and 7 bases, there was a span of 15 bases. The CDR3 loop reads CAWTYGGTYTQYF. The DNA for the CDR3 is TGTGCCTGGACTTATGGGGGGACCTATACGCAGTATTTT.

The CDR3 sequence: CASSFVERITGAGNEQFF. The CDR3 DNA sequence: TGCGCCAGCAGCTTCGTAGAACGAATCACAGGAGCGGGAAATGAGCAGTTCTTC. The chain carries TRBV5-1 and TRBJ2-1, with 7 nucleotides matching TRBD2. Germline lookup yields CDR1 SGHRS and CDR2 YFSETQ. Losses at the gene ends were 2 bases for V and 7 bases for J; bases not matched to a gene: 18. The CDR3 sequence is 18 residues long.

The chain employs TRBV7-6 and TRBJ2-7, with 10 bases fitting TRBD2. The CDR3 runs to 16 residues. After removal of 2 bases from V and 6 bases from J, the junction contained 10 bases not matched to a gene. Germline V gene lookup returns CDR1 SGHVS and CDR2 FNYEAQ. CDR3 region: CASSLKPLAGAGEQYF. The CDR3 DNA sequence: TGTGCCAGCAGCTTAAAACCCCTAGCGGGAGCTGGCGAGCAGTACTTC.

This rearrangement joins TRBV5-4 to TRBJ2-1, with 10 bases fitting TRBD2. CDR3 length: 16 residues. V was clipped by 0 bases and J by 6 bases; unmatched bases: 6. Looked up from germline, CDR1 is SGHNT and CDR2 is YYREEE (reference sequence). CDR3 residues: CASSLGPSGSVNEQFF. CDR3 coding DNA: TGTGCCAGCAGCTTGGGGCCTAGCGGGAGTGTCAATGAGCAGTTCTTC.

The CDR3 bases are TGCGCCAGCAGCGCCGGGACAGGACCCTACGAGCAGTACTTC. It specifies CASSAGTGPYEQYF. This chain links TRBV5-1 with TRBJ2-7; 8 bases are shared with TRBD1. The CDR3 spans 14 residues. V gave up 4 bases and J gave up 2 bases; unmatched junction bases: 5. CDR1 and CDR2 from the germline V gene are SGHRS and YFSETQ.

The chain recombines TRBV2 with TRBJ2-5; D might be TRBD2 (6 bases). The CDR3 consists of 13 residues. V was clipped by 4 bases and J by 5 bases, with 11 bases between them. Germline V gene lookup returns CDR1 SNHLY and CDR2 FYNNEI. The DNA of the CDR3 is TGTGCCAGCAGTGGCGGGGCCATGGAGACCCAGTACTTC. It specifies CASSGGAMETQYF.

Here the CDR3 DNA reads TGTGCCAGCTCAGTTGAGATGAACACTGAAGCTTTCTTT. It yields the protein CASSVEMNTEAFF. The V and J genes are TRBV18 and TRBJ1-1; D gene uncertain. This CDR3 spans 13 amino acids. Germline V gene data show CDR1 as KGHSH and CDR2 as LQKENI. V gave up 5 bases and J gave up 0 bases, with 7 bases separating them.

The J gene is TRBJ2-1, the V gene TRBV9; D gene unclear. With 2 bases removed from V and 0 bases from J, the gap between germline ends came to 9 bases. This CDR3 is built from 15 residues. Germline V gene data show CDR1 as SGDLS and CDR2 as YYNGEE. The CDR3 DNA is TGTGCCAGCAGCGTTGGTTCGAGCTCCTACAATGAGCAGTTCTTC. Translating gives CASSVGSSSYNEQFF.

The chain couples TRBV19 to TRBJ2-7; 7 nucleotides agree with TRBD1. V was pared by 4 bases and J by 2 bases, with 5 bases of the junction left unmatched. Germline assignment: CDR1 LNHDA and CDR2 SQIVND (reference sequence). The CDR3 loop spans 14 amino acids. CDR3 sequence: CASSKDREPYEQYF. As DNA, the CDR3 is TGTGCCAGTAGTAAAGACAGGGAACCCTACGAGCAGTACTTC.

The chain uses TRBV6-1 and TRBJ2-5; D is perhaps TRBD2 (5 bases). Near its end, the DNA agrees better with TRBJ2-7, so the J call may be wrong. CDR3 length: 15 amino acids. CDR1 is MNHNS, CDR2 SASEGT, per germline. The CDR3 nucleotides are TGTGCCAGCACCGCTAGCCCCCTTCCATCCTACGAGCAGTACTTC. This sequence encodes CASTASPLPSYEQYF.

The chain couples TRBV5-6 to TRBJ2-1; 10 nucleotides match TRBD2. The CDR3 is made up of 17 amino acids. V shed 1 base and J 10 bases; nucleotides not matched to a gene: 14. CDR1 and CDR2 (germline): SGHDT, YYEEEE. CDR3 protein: CASSLPTTGLAPPEQFF. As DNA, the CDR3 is TGTGCCAGCAGCTTGCCGACTACGGGACTAGCGCCACCCGAGCAGTTCTTC.

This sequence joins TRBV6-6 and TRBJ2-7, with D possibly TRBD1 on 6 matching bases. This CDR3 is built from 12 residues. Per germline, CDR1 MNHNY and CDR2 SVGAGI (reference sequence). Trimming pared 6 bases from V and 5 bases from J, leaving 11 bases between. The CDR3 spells CASSPDRHEQYF. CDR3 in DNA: TGTGCCAGCAGCCCAGACAGGCACGAGCAGTACTTC.

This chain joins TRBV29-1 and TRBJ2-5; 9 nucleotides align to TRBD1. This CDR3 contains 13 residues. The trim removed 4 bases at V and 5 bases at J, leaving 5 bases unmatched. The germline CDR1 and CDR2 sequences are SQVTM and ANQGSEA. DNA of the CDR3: TGCAGCGTTGGGACAGGGGTTCGGGAGACCCAGTACTTC. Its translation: CSVGTGVRETQYF.

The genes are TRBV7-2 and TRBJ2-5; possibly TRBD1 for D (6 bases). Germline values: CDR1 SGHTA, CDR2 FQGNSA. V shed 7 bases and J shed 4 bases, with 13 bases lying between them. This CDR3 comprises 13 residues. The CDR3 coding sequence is TGTGCCAGCACTGGACAGAACACAGAGACCCAGTACTTC. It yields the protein CASTGQNTETQYF. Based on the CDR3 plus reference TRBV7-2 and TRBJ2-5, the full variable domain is GAGVSQSPSNKVTEKGKDVELRCDPISGHTALYWYRQSLGQGLEFLIYFQGNSAPDKSGLPSDRFSAERTGGSVSTLTIQRTQQEDSAVYLCASTGQNTETQYFGPGTRLLVL.

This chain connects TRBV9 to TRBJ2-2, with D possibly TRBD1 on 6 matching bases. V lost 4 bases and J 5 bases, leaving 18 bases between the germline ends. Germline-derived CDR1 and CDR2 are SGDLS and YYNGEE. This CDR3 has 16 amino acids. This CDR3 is CASSPASGALTGELFF. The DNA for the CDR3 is TGTGCCAGCAGCCCCGCATCAGGGGCGTTGACCGGGGAGCTGTTTTTT.

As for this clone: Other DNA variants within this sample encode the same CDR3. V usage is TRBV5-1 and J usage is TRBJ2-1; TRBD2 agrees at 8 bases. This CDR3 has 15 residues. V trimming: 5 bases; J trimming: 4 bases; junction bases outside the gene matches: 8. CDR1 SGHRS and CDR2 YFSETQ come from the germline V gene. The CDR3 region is CASSPGTGGYNEQFF. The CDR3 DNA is TGCGCCAGCAGTCCCGGGACGGGAGGGTACAATGAGCAGTTCTTC.

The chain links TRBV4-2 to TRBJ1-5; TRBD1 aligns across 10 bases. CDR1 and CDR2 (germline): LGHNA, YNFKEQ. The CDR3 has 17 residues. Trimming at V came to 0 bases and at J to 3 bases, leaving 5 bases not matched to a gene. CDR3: CASSQDGQGGINQPQHF. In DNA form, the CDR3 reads TGTGCCAGCAGCCAAGACGGACAGGGGGGGATCAATCAGCCCCAGCATTTT.

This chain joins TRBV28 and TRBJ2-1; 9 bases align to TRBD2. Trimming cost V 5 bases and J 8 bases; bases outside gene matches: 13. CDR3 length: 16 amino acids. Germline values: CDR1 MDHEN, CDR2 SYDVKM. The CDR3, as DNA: TGTGCCAGCAGTATTCCGACTAGCGGTCGACGCGATGAGCAGTTCTTC. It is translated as CASSIPTSGRRDEQFF.

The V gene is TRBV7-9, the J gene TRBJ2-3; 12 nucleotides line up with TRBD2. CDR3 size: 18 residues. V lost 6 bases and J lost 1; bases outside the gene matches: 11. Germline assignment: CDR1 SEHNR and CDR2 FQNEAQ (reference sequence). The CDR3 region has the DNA TGTGCCAGCAGTTGGGCTAGCGGGAGGGCCGATGGCACAGATACGCAGTATTTT. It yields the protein CASSWASGRADGTDTQYF.

The CDR3 region is CASSLAGAKETQYF. The DNA of the CDR3 is TGTGCCAGCAGCTTAGCAGGGGCGAAGGAGACCCAGTACTTC. The rearrangement uses TRBV7-9 and TRBJ2-5, with a tentative D call TRBD1 (5 bases). Germline loops: CDR1 SEHNR, CDR2 FQNEAQ (reference sequence). The length of the CDR3 is 14 residues. Trimming took off 0 bases at V and 5 bases at J, with 10 bases between the two ends.

In DNA form, the CDR3 reads TGTGCCAGCAGTTCCCCAGACCCTATTAGCGGCTACACCTTC. Its translation: CASSSPDPISGYTF. The rearrangement joins TRBV6-5 to TRBJ1-2; no firm D call. Germline-derived CDR1 and CDR2 are MNHEY and SVGAGI. With 4 bases removed from V and 8 bases from J, the gap between germline ends came to 17 bases. The CDR3 has 14 amino acids.

As DNA, the CDR3 is TGCAGCGTTGGCGGCGGGAACCTCTACGAGCAGTACTTC. Encoded protein: CSVGGGNLYEQYF. The rearrangement uses TRBV29-1 and TRBJ2-7; the D gene is possibly TRBD2 (6 bases). The germline V gene has CDR1 SQVTM and CDR2 ANQGSEA. The V and J ends lost 4 bases and 3 bases respectively, with 13 bases between them. The CDR3 loop spans 13 amino acids.

CDR3 loop: CASTYRDYQGEQFF. CDR3 sequence (DNA): TGTGCCAGCACATACAGGGACTACCAAGGTGAGCAGTTCTTC. This chain connects TRBV7-8 to TRBJ2-1, with D maybe TRBD2 (7 bases). The V gene lost 7 bases and the J gene lost 9 bases, with 19 bases spanning the gap. CDR1 SGHVS and CDR2 FQNEAQ come from the germline V gene. This CDR3 has 14 amino acids.

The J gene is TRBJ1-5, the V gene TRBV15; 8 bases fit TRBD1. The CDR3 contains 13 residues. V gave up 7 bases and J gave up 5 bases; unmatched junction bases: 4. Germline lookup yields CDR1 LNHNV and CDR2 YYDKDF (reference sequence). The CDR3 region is CATTGGADQPQHF. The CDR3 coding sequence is TGTGCCACCACAGGGGGCGCGGATCAGCCCCAGCATTTT.